A selection of T cell receptor beta chains follows, all from one sample in a study of spatial heterogeneity in lung cancer. Using its own MiXCR run on the 5' RACE reads, TCRdb lists one record per CDR3 protein. Among approximately 94,000 distinct CDR3 sequences listed, approximately 4.4% were seen once. Sample: lung tumor tissue, taken at surgery. Receptors were obtained from a male donor with early-stage non-small cell lung cancer. The CDR3 runs from the conserved cysteine through the conserved F or W.

TRBV7-9	18	CASSSTRTSGRVADTQYF
TRBV4-1	15	CASSHYGRDTDTQYF
TRBV11-2	14	CASSHPSGFSPLHF
TRBV5-5	13	CASRRDLWETQYF
TRBV6-1	15	CASSEKGATAYEQYF
TRBV5-1	14	CASSLIQGASGYTF
TRBV18	15	CASSPPTVGKNIQYF
TRBV28	16	CASSFPAGGSSETQYF
TRBV7-9	14	CASSRAGGTDTQYF
TRBV6-6	14	CASSWGQDLETQYF
TRBV5-4	16	CASSLAVRSGANVLTF
TRBV2	13	CASSVTGGTEAFF
TRBV12-3/TRBV12-4	14	CASSPPTGPDTQYF
TRBV2	11	CASSEAVEAFF
TRBV6-5	13	CASKQGFNYEQYF
TRBV28	20	CASSSPPGTSGSGVYNEQFF
TRBV12-3/TRBV12-4	12	CASSFLTDEAFF
TRBV27	16	CASSLYWGTGNSPLHF
TRBV7-2	16	CASSLPGTGLFTEAFF
TRBV11-2	17	CASRGTSAFTTYNEQFF
TRBV29-1	13	CSVDDGAKNIQYF
TRBV6-2/TRBV6-3	13	CASTKTGAGELFF
TRBV6-5	13	CASSVDRESPLHF
TRBV29-1	10	CSGALDTQYF
TRBV12-3/TRBV12-4	13	CASSSPPGRGYTF
TRBV27	14	CASSAQVNQGTQYF
TRBV20-1	14	CSARGLVLSDEQFF
TRBV7-2	16	CASSSLTRSSGNTIYF
TRBV20-1	12	CSASGADDEQFF
TRBV10-3	14	CAIKKGRDNSPLHF
TRBV28	12	CASSRGPFVQYF
TRBV3-1	13	CASSQASLGEQFF
TRBV5-1	14	CASSLWGGNQPQHF
TRBV5-5	15	CASSLWGQGDQPQHF
TRBV29-1	12	CSVGQGGQPQHF